The clone carrying this T cell receptor beta chain was observed once. Original processing methods: Estimated nucleated cell counts came from reference gene primer amplification. The repertoire was sequenced with immunoSEQ multiplex PCR; TCRdb's copy has only in-frame clones and lacks some. D and trimming were read from the DNA, whereas the V and J calls and clone size are those reported in that table. The sample holds 650,000 to 800,000 clones, around 90% seen once. This sample stems from a study of blood T cell repertoires in COVID-19. Study in general: Donors in the United States, Italy and Spain gave samples during acute or convalescent COVID-19. T cells, B-cell-depleted T cells, or PBMCs supplied cDNA or gDNA.

This CDR3 is 15 amino acids long. The V and J ends lost 5 bases and 0 bases, in that order; junction bases with no gene match: 6. In germline, CDR1 is MNHEY, CDR2 SVGAGI. This sequence was found in a woman aged 18-30 years with acute or convalescent COVID-19. The sequenced sample was peripheral blood. This chain links TRBV6-5 with TRBJ1-1; 7 positions agree with TRBD1. The CDR3 DNA follows: TGTGCCAGCAGTAAAACAGGGGAGGTGAACACTGAAGCTTTCTTT. Protein: CASSKTGEVNTEAFF.